This is a list of T cell receptor beta chains from one sample in a study of CD8 T cells in Susac syndrome. MiXCR, applied by TCRdb to the immunoSEQ multiplex PCR reads, yields one record per CDR3 protein. Of 250,000 or so distinct CDR3 sequences in the sample, 93% were seen once. The sequenced material came from CD4+ T cells from PBMCs. Receptors originate from a human donor with multiple sclerosis. CDR3s include the opening cysteine and the closing phenylalanine or tryptophan.

TRBJ1-1	TRBV18	CASSPGRNTEAFF
TRBJ1-1	TRBV10-3	CAISVGNTEAFF
TRBJ2-7	TRBV19	CASSISKLASYEQYF
TRBJ1-2	TRBV20-1	CSAPTVGNYGYTF
TRBJ1-6	TRBV19	CASSIGQASANSPLHF
TRBJ2-2	TRBV6-2/TRBV6-3	CASSFSQGGELFF
TRBJ1-3	TRBV28	CASSLDSTGNTIYF
TRBJ1-6	TRBV14	CASSQEGRKAPLHF
TRBJ2-1	TRBV2	CASSGESYNEQFF
TRBJ2-3	TRBV12-3/TRBV12-4	CASSPVIAGGRDTQYF
TRBJ2-7	TRBV20-1	CSAAGQAGYEQYF
TRBJ1-4	TRBV19	CASSVDTGTRGEKLFF
TRBJ1-2	TRBV6-1	CASSEPTFPGAGYGYTF
TRBJ1-1	TRBV12-3/TRBV12-4	CASSLDRQNTEAFF
TRBJ2-6	TRBV7-8	CASSPHSPGSGANVLTF
TRBJ1-5	TRBV5-6	CASSAGGTQPQHF
TRBJ2-1	TRBV29-1	CSVVRRGYNEQFF
TRBJ1-5	TRBV12-5	CASGSGRMRQPQHF
TRBJ2-2	TRBV6-1	CASSPRTGGGTGELFF
TRBJ2-2	TRBV9	CASSVAPENTGELFF
TRBJ2-5	TRBV4-1	CASSQQSGTPQETQYF
TRBJ2-3	TRBV12-3/TRBV12-4	CASSLVMATDTQYF
TRBJ2-7	TRBV24-1	CATSLGHEQYF
TRBJ2-5	TRBV7-9	CASSLGTGGQETQYF
TRBJ1-1	TRBV29-1	CSVEADDTEAFF
TRBJ1-3	TRBV18	CASSPNSGNSGNTIYF
TRBJ1-2	TRBV2	CASSEARGDPNYGYTF
TRBJ2-3	TRBV7-9	CASSREPGLAGTTDTQYF
TRBJ2-2	TRBV7-8	CASSPGRSTGELFF
TRBJ1-1	TRBV4-1	CASRREPGNTEAFF
TRBJ2-3	TRBV29-1	CSVGGQGPGDTQYF
TRBJ1-3	TRBV3-1	CASSQAPKLNTIYF
TRBJ2-2	TRBV28	CASGGAANTGELFF
TRBJ2-3	TRBV7-9	CASSSPPLAAFTDTQYF
TRBJ1-2	TRBV5-4	CASSFIGTGAGYTF
TRBJ1-1	TRBV9	CASSSGGAVGTEAFF
TRBJ2-3	TRBV5-8	CASSLKGILTDTQYF
TRBJ2-5	TRBV20-1	CSARAPIGETQYF
TRBJ2-3	TRBV5-1	CANSFGLAGDWGYGTDTQYF
TRBJ1-3	TRBV3-1	CASSQGAGNTIYF
TRBJ1-2	TRBV4-2	CASSQDLGVGGYTF
TRBJ1-1	TRBV7-9	CASSFPVGVGTEAFF
TRBJ1-4	TRBV29-1	CSVGQEGEKLFF
TRBJ1-3	TRBV3-1	CASSRSTATGNTIYF
TRBJ2-7	TRBV12-3/TRBV12-4	CASTLTTWGQPFSYEQYF
TRBJ1-1	TRBV5-6	CASSLVYTEAFF
TRBJ2-1	TRBV15	CATSTGTSGSGDEQFF
TRBJ2-2	TRBV14	CASSQVGTGELFF
TRBJ2-1	TRBV12-3/TRBV12-4	CASTLLAGGNNEQFF
TRBJ2-1	TRBV27	CASSFRNRGGDEQFF
TRBJ2-2	TRBV2	CASGGLVGAGELFF
TRBJ2-3	TRBV5-4	CASSLDRGPSYTDTQYF
TRBJ1-2	TRBV16	CASSPASANYGYTF
TRBJ2-3	TRBV11-2	CASSLGGSGMDTQYF
TRBJ1-1	TRBV5-1	CASSPGFMNTEAFF